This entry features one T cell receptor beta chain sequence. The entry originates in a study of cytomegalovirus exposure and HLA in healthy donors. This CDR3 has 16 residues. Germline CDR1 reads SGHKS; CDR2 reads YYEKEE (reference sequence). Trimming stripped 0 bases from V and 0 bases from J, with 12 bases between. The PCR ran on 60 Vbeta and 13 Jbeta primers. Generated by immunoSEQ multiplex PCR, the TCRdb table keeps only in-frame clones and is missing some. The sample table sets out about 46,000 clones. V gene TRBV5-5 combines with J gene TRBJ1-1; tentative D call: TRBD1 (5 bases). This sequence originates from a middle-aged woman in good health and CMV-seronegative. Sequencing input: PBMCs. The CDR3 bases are TGTGCCAGCAGCTTGGAGGCTTACAGGTTGAACACTGAAGCTTTCTTT. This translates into CASSLEAYRLNTEAFF.